The clone carrying this TCR beta chain appeared a few times. Its target is not known. This specimen comes from a study of PD-1 blockade in classical Hodgkin lymphoma. At the level of the study: Once every 2 weeks, patients received intravenous nivolumab at 3 mg/kg. Study-level findings and limits: Diversity similar to that of newly diagnosed patients was seen at baseline in complete responders.

TCRdb's copy holds only in-frame clones and misses some; the assay was immunoSEQ multiplex PCR. The sample shows 21,000 or so clones, 88% of them seen only once. The time point here: cycle 4 day 1 (C4D1), after 5 to 7 weeks of nivolumab. Every patient relapsed after autologous stem cell transplantation, and brentuximab vedotin exposure varied. The sequenced sample was peripheral blood mononuclear cells (PBMCs), obtained before the fourth cycle of nivolumab. This clonotype was sampled from a human donor with classical Hodgkin lymphoma.

DNA of the CDR3: TGTGCCTGGGCCCTTGGACTAGCGGGAGTTATCGGGGAGCTGTTTTTT. It yields the protein CAWALGLAGVIGELFF. The genes are TRBV30 and TRBJ2-2; 13 bases align to TRBD2. The CDR3 contains 16 residues. In germline, CDR1 is GTSNPN, CDR2 SVGIG (reference sequence). V shed 5 bases, J shed 7 bases, and the junction held 10 bases outside the gene matches.